This record looks at one T cell receptor (beta chain) sequence and its context. Per the germline V gene, CDR1 is MDHEN and CDR2 is SYDVKM. Trimming took 2 bases from V and 0 from J, leaving 5 bases between them. The CDR3 length is 15 residues. Obtained from alopecia areata patients were lesional scalp punch biopsies along with peripheral blood. Sequencing templates came from extracted RNA that was reverse transcribed into cDNA. Produced via immunoSEQ multiplex PCR; TCRdb's table is partial and in-frame only. The sample has 15,000 to 16,000 clones; less than 70% are singletons. The sample belongs to a study of CD8+ T cells in alopecia areata.

The chain uses TRBV28 and TRBJ2-6, with a possible D match to TRBD2 (5 bases). The specimen was skin. This receptor was taken from a human donor with alopecia areata. The CDR3 DNA follows: TGTGCCAGCAGTTTAGCGGGCTCTGGGGCCAACGTCCTGACTTTC. Its protein product is CASSLAGSGANVLTF.